This T cell receptor (beta chain) was observed in a study of shared clonotypes between healthy human individuals. Study results and caveats: Several donors shared approximately 5% of their naive CD4 clonotypes. Genetic and exposure-history diversity was limited by the small donor number.

A remark on this clone: The target antigen is unknown.

Every contributor of samples was a Caucasian grown-up residing in Nashville, Tennessee. The protocol was immunoSEQ multiplex PCR, while the TCRdb copy is restricted to in-frame clones and leaves out a portion. The data show 2.5 million or so clones, with around 94% seen just once and roughly 0.14% held by the top ten. The receptor was derived from a man aged 18-30 years in good health. Source material: naive CD4+ T cells sorted from blood. Subset defined: CD45RA+ positively selected.

CDR3: CASSLVTATNEKLFF. CDR3 sequence (DNA): TGTGCCAGCAGCTTAGTAACTGCAACTAATGAAAAACTGTTTTTT. This chain joins TRBV7-9 and TRBJ1-4; D remains ambiguous. Germline loops: CDR1 SEHNR, CDR2 FQNEAQ (reference sequence). V shed 1 base and J shed 0 bases, with 6 bases lying between them. The CDR3 is 15 amino acids.